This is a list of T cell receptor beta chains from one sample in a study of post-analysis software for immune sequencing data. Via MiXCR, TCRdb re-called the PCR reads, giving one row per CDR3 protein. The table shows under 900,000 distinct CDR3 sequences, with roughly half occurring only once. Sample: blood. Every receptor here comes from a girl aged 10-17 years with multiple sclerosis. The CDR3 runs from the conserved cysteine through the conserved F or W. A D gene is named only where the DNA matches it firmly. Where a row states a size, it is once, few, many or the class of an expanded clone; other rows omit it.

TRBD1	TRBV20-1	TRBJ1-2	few	TGCAGTGCGTCCGGGACAGGGGTCTATGGCTACACCTTC	CSASGTGVYGYTF
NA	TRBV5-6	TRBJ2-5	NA	TGTGCCACTCGGCAGGGGGGTGGGCAAGAGACCCAGTACTTC	CATRQGGGQETQYF
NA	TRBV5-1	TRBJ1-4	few	TGCGCCAGCAGCTTGATCGGGGGCAGCCAACTGTTTTTT	CASSLIGGSQLFF
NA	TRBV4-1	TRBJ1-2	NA	TGCGCCAGCAGCCAAGATTTAGGAGGGGCGCAATCTTATGGCTACACCTTC	CASSQDLGGAQSYGYTF
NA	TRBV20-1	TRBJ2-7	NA	TGCAGTGCCCGGGCGGCCTACCCGTCCTACGAGCAGTACTTC	CSARAAYPSYEQYF
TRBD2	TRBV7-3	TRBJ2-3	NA	TGTGCCAGCAGCTTAAGCGGGACTAGTGCAGATACGCAGTATTTT	CASSLSGTSADTQYF
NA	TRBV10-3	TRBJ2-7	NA	TGTGCCATCAGTTCCATCCCGGGCGGTCTAGTCGTTTACGAGCAGTACTTC	CAISSIPGGLVVYEQYF
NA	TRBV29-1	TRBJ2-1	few	TGCAGCGTTTGGGGGAGTTCCTACAATGAGCAGTTCTTC	CSVWGSSYNEQFF
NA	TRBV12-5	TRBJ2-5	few	TGTGCTAGTGGTTTGGTACTTAGAGGGGAAGAGACCCAGTACTTC	CASGLVLRGEETQYF
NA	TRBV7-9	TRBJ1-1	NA	TGTGCCAGCAGCGCCGGCGACGGAGACACTGAAGCTTTCTTT	CASSAGDGDTEAFF
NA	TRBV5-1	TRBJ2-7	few	TGCGCCAGCAGCTTGGAAGGACCGGGATTTGCTAACGAGCAGTACTTC	CASSLEGPGFANEQYF
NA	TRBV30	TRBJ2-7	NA	TGTGCCTGGAGAAGACAGCACTCCTACGAGCAGTACTTC	CAWRRQHSYEQYF
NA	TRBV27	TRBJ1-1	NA	TGTGCCAGCAGCCCCGTTGGAGGGGGGGCTGTACTCATTGAAGCTTTCTTT	CASSPVGGGAVLIEAFF
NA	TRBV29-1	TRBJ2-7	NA	TGCAGCGTTGAAGATCAAGCCTACGAGCAGTACTTC	CSVEDQAYEQYF